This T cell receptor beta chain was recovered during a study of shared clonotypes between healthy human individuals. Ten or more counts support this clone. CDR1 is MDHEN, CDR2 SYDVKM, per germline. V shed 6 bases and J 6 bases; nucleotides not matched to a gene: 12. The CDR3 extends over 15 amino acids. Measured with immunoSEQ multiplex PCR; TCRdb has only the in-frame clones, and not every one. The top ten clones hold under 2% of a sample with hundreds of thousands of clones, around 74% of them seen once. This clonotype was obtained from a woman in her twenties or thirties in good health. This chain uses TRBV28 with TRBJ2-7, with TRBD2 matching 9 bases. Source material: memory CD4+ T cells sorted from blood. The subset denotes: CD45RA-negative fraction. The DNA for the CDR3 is TGTGCCAGCAGCTCACCCGGGACTAGCCTTCGCGAGCAGTACTTC. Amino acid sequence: CASSSPGTSLREQYF.